This passage covers 23 T cell receptor beta chains from one sample sequenced in a study of shared clonotypes between healthy human individuals. Assay: immunoSEQ multiplex PCR; the TCRdb copy retains only in-frame clones and omits some. This sample has 550,000 to 800,000 clones; about 92% occur once, and the top ten carry 30% to 40%. Sequencing was carried out using memory CD8+ T cells from PBMCs. Noted subset: CD45RO+ cells pooled with CCR7-negative TemRA cells. The receptors originated from a man younger than 35 in good health. Some clones in this sample may be carry-over from other donors' samples.

The V gene is TRBV11-2, the J gene TRBJ2-1; D may be TRBD1 (5 bases). CDR1 is SGHAT, CDR2 FQNNGV, per germline. Trimming removed 1 base from V and 0 bases from J, with 10 bases in between. The length of the CDR3 is 16 residues. The CDR3 spells CASSLAPGRSYNEQFF. CDR3 bases: TGTGCCAGCAGCTTAGCCCCAGGGCGCTCCTACAATGAGCAGTTCTTC.

This chain joins TRBV7-3 and TRBJ2-3, with 13 bases that match TRBD2. V shed 3 bases and J 4 bases; nucleotides not matched to a gene: 7. The V gene's germline CDR1 is SGHTA and CDR2 FQGTGA. This CDR3 region has 17 residues. The CDR3 here is CASSLPGLAGSPDTQYF. Here the CDR3 DNA reads TGTGCCAGCAGCTTGCCGGGACTAGCGGGAAGCCCAGATACGCAGTATTTT.

The chain joins TRBV11-2 to TRBJ2-7; 11 bases fit TRBD2. There are 15 residues in the CDR3. V lost 5 bases and J lost 2; bases outside the gene matches: 5. Germline CDR1 SGHAT, CDR2 FQNNGV. The CDR3 region has the DNA TGTGCCAGCAGCGCGGGACTAGCGGTGCCCTACGAGCAGTACTTC. Amino acids: CASSAGLAVPYEQYF.

The CDR3 sequence: CASRSAYSLQSSYNSPLHF. As DNA, the CDR3 is TGCGCCAGCAGGTCGGCGTACAGCCTTCAGAGCTCCTATAATTCACCCCTCCACTTT. The V call is TRBV4-1, the J call TRBJ1-6, with D uncertain. The CDR3 is 19 residues long. V lost 6 bases and J lost 0, with 21 bases in between. Germline V gene lookup returns CDR1 MGHRA and CDR2 YSYEKL.

The chain carries TRBV28 and TRBJ1-5; D is unresolved. Germline V lookup: CDR1 MDHEN, CDR2 SYDVKM. The CDR3 has 16 residues. Trimming stripped 4 bases from V and 0 bases from J, with 13 bases between. CDR3 region: CASSSRLKYSNQPQHF. DNA for the CDR3: TGTGCCAGCAGTTCGAGACTCAAATATAGCAATCAGCCCCAGCATTTT.

The rearrangement links TRBV28 to TRBJ1-2; D remains ambiguous. V lost 6 bases, J lost 3 bases, and 11 bases lay in between. CDR1 and CDR2 from the germline V gene are MDHEN and SYDVKM. The CDR3 has 13 residues. CDR3 protein: CASRLPSDYGYTF. The CDR3 coding sequence is TGTGCCAGCAGATTGCCCTCGGACTATGGCTACACCTTC.

The V call is TRBV2, the J call TRBJ2-5; no definite D call. The J call may be faulty, since TRBJ2-7 better matches the DNA end. Germline values: CDR1 SNHLY, CDR2 FYNNEI. CDR3 length equals 12 residues. Here the CDR3 DNA reads TGTGCCAGCAGTGGTTACCTCTACGAGCAGTACTTC. Translated, it gives CASSGYLYEQYF.

This clone was seen only once. The chain combines TRBV14 with TRBJ2-5; 9 nucleotides match TRBD2. CDR1 is SGHDN and CDR2 is FVKESK in the germline V gene. V was clipped by 2 bases and J by 5 bases; unmatched bases: 9. CDR3 size: 16 residues. CDR3 sequence: CASSQQGLAVRETQYF. For the CDR3, the DNA is TGTGCCAGCAGCCAACAGGGACTAGCCGTACGGGAGACCCAGTACTTC.

The chain uses TRBV5-4 and TRBJ2-1; a weak D match, TRBD1 (6 bases). The CDR3 totals 16 residues. Trimming pared 4 bases from V and 4 bases from J, leaving 18 bases between. Germline V lookup: CDR1 SGHNT, CDR2 YYREEE (reference sequence). The CDR3 here is CASSHEQGFLYNEQFF. CDR3 coding DNA: TGTGCCAGCAGCCATGAACAGGGTTTTCTGTACAATGAGCAGTTCTTC.

The gene calls are TRBV7-9 and TRBJ2-5, with 11 bases aligning to TRBD2. The V gene end was trimmed by 3 bases and the J gene end by 5 bases; junction bases not matched to a gene: 5. CDR1 and CDR2 (germline): SEHNR, FQNEAQ (reference sequence). This CDR3 comprises 15 residues. CDR3 nucleotide sequence: TGTGCCAGCAGCTTTACTAGCGGGAGTGCGGAGACCCAGTACTTC. It codes for CASSFTSGSAETQYF. Full variable domain (remainder filled in from reference TRBV7-9 and TRBJ2-5): DTGVSQNPRHKITKRGQNVTFRCDPISEHNRLYWYRQTLGQGPEFLTYFQNEAQLEKSRLLSDRFSAERPKGSFSTLEIQRTEQGDSAMYLCASSFTSGSAETQYFGPGTRLLVL.

The chain carries TRBV9 and TRBJ2-7, with TRBD2 identical over 10 bases. Germline assignment: CDR1 SGDLS and CDR2 YYNGEE. The CDR3 has 16 residues. V shed 4 bases and J 6 bases; nucleotides not matched to a gene: 13. The CDR3 region is CASSITFSGRSGEQYF. DNA for the CDR3: TGTGCCAGCAGCATAACCTTTAGCGGGAGGTCTGGCGAGCAGTACTTC.

CDR3 residues: CASSLRSASYEQYF. DNA for the CDR3: TGTGCCAGCAGCTTAAGGTCCGCCTCCTACGAGCAGTACTTC. The chain combines TRBV7-2 with TRBJ2-7, with D hard to call. The CDR3 runs to 14 residues. Germline V lookup: CDR1 SGHTA, CDR2 FQGNSA. Between the trimmed V and J ends, which lost 2 bases and 0 bases, there was a span of 8 bases.

The V call is TRBV28, the J call TRBJ2-5; TRBD2 might be the D (5 bases). V was trimmed by 3 bases and J by 5 bases, leaving 16 bases between them. This CDR3 spans 15 amino acids. The germline gives CDR1 MDHEN, CDR2 SYDVKM. CDR3 residues: CASSLRAVEWETQYF. The CDR3 DNA sequence: TGTGCCAGCAGTTTGCGGGCGGTCGAGTGGGAGACCCAGTACTTC.

The chain couples TRBV7-9 to TRBJ2-7; the match to TRBD1 covers 7 bases. CDR3 length: 16 residues. The germline V gene encodes CDR1 SEHNR and CDR2 FQNEAQ (reference sequence). The junction had 9 bases not matched to a gene; V was cut back by 4 bases and J by 0 bases. In nucleotides, the CDR3 is TGTGCCAGCAGCTCAGCAAGGGACAGAGACTCCTACGAGCAGTACTTC. Translation: CASSSARDRDSYEQYF. The entire variable domain, with the rest obtained from reference TRBV7-9 and TRBJ2-7, is as follows: DTGVSQNPRHKITKRGQNVTFRCDPISEHNRLYWYRQTLGQGPEFLTYFQNEAQLEKSRLLSDRFSAERPKGSFSTLEIQRTEQGDSAMYLCASSSARDRDSYEQYFGPGTRLTVT.

As regards this clone: Other DNA sequences from this sample encode an identical CDR3 as well. The chain employs TRBV5-6 and TRBJ1-1; tentatively, D is TRBD1 (5 bases). The germline CDR1 and CDR2 sequences are SGHDT and YYEEEE. V was shortened by 4 bases and J by 4 bases, with 8 bases between the two germline ends. The CDR3 is 12 residues long. CDR3 in amino acids: CASSLGTTEAFF. CDR3 nucleotide sequence: TGTGCCAGCAGCCTAGGGACCACTGAAGCTTTCTTT. Looking up the rest from reference TRBV5-6 and TRBJ1-1 gives the full variable domain: DAGVTQSPTHLIKTRGQQVTLRCSPKSGHDTVSWYQQALGQGPQFIFQYYEEEERQRGNFPDRFSGHQFPNYSSELNVNALLLGDSALYLCASSLGTTEAFFGQGTRLTVV.

V usage is TRBV27 and J usage is TRBJ2-1; 10 bases match TRBD2. Germline CDR1 reads MNHEY; CDR2 reads SMNVEV (reference sequence). The CDR3 length is 15 residues. Germline trimming cut 2 bases from V and 7 bases from J; bases unmatched to any gene: 5. The CDR3 loop reads CASSLVTSGMNEQFF. The CDR3 DNA sequence: TGTGCCAGCAGTTTAGTTACTAGCGGGATGAATGAGCAGTTCTTC.

The chain combines TRBV27 with TRBJ2-7; 7 bases map to TRBD1. The V and J ends lost 6 bases and 6 bases, in that order; junction bases with no gene match: 8. Germline V gene sequence: CDR1 MNHEY, CDR2 SMNVEV (reference sequence). The CDR3 has 13 amino acids. CDR3 coding DNA: TGTGCCAGCAGAGACTTACCAGGGGGCGAGCAGTACTTC. It codes for CASRDLPGGEQYF.

This clone was seen a handful of times. This rearrangement joins TRBV27 to TRBJ1-1, with D possibly matching TRBD1 (6 bases). The CDR3 length is 13 residues. Trimming cost V 3 bases and J 7 bases, with 12 bases left between them. Germline-derived CDR1 and CDR2 are MNHEY and SMNVEV (reference sequence). The CDR3 sequence is CASSFRGRSEAFF. The CDR3, as DNA: TGTGCCAGCAGTTTCAGGGGACGAAGTGAAGCTTTCTTT.

This chain links TRBV18 with TRBJ2-3, with TRBD1 matching over 9 bases. The V gene's germline CDR1 is KGHSH and CDR2 LQKENI. The trim removed 2 bases at V and 1 base at J, leaving 1 base unmatched. This CDR3 spans 15 amino acids. The CDR3: CASSPGDRGTDTQYF. The CDR3 DNA reads TGTGCCAGCTCACCAGGGGACAGGGGCACAGATACGCAGTATTTT.

Here the CDR3 reads CASSAQGPFSYNEQFF. The CDR3 DNA reads as TGCGCCAGCAGTGCCCAGGGGCCGTTCTCCTACAATGAGCAGTTCTTC. This chain links TRBV10-2 with TRBJ2-1; D might be TRBD1 (6 bases). Per the germline V gene, CDR1 is WSHSY and CDR2 is SAAADI. Deletions cut 4 bases from V and 0 bases from J, with 13 bases between. The CDR3 length is 16 residues.

The gene calls are TRBV5-8 and TRBJ2-5, with D tentatively TRBD1 (6 bases). The CDR3 consists of 17 residues. Germline-derived CDR1 and CDR2 are SGHTS and YDEGEE. V shed 0 bases and J shed 0 bases, with 15 bases lying between them. This CDR3 reads CASSLAVNRAYQETQYF. The CDR3, as DNA: TGTGCCAGCAGCTTGGCGGTGAACAGGGCCTACCAAGAGACCCAGTACTTC.

The chain employs TRBV27 and TRBJ2-2; 12 bases are shared with TRBD2. With 7 bases clipped from V and 3 bases from J, the junction kept 12 bases outside the gene matches. CDR1 and CDR2 (germline): MNHEY, SMNVEV (reference sequence). CDR3 length equals 18 residues. CDR3 in DNA: TGTGCCAGCAAAAAGACTAGCGGGAGTCCCCGTGACACCGGGGAGCTGTTTTTT. Its translation is CASKKTSGSPRDTGELFF.

The rearrangement joins TRBV5-1 to TRBJ1-1; D is uncertain. Germline V lookup: CDR1 SGHRS, CDR2 YFSETQ. The ends were cut back, 0 bases at V and 0 bases at J, with 6 bases in the middle. The CDR3 extends over 14 amino acids. CDR3 in DNA: TGCGCCAGCAGCTTGGGATTGATGAACACTGAAGCTTTCTTT. Its translation is CASSLGLMNTEAFF. Supplemented by reference TRBV5-1 and TRBJ1-1, the full variable domain reads KAGVTQTPRYLIKTRGQQVTLSCSPISGHRSVSWYQQTPGQGLQFLFEYFSETQRNKGNFPGRFSGRQFSNSRSEMNVSTLELGDSALYLCASSLGLMNTEAFFGQGTRLTVV.